These T cell receptor beta chains were read from a single sample in a study of blood T cell repertoires in COVID-19. TCRdb's copy holds only in-frame clones and misses some; the assay was immunoSEQ multiplex PCR. The sample lists approximately 54,000 clones; roughly 82% were seen once. Sequenced sample: peripheral blood. Receptor source: a human donor in a cohort sampled during active COVID-19. CDR3s include the opening cysteine and the closing phenylalanine or tryptophan. D genes are given only for firm matches. A row's size may be missing; if present it is once, few, many or a size class.

cdr3_nt cdr3_aa d_call clone_size j_call v_call
TGTGCCAGCAGCTACGGGAGGGGTGGGAATGAGCAGTTCTTC CASSYGRGGNEQFF TRBD2 - TRBJ2-1 TRBV5-8
TGTGCCAGCAGTATCGAAGGGGGCTGGAATCAGCCCCAGCATTTT CASSIEGGWNQPQHF TRBD1 - TRBJ1-5 TRBV27
TGCGCCAGCAGCCCAAACTCAGGTCGTAGGTCCTACAATGAGCAGTTCTTC CASSPNSGRRSYNEQFF - - TRBJ2-1 TRBV5-1
TGTGCCAGCAGCAATGGACAGAGATACAATGAGCAGTTCTTC CASSNGQRYNEQFF - - TRBJ2-1 TRBV21-1
TGTGCCAGCAGCCCTCGGGTCAATCAGCCCCAGCATTTT CASSPRVNQPQHF - - TRBJ1-5 TRBV7-2
TGCAGCGCCGCGAGCGGGTTTGGGGCACATGAGCAGTTCTTC CSAASGFGAHEQFF - - TRBJ2-1 TRBV29-1
TGTGCCAGCAGCTTGAGTAGCGGGGGTAGTCATGAGCAGTTCTTC CASSLSSGGSHEQFF TRBD2 - TRBJ2-1 TRBV5-4
TGTGCCAGCTCATCCACCATAGCGGGAGGGTACAATGAGCAGTTCTTC CASSSTIAGGYNEQFF TRBD2 - TRBJ2-1 TRBV18
TGTGCCAGCAGTTTCCTACAGGGCCCACAAGAGACCCAGTACTTC CASSFLQGPQETQYF - - TRBJ2-5 TRBV27
TGTGCCAGCAGCTCCCTACCCGACACAGGGGGCAAGTCCTACGAGCAGTACTTC CASSSLPDTGGKSYEQYF TRBD1 - TRBJ2-7 TRBV7-6
TGTGCCAGCAGTGAAGCAGGGGGCAACACAGATACGCAGTATTTT CASSEAGGNTDTQYF TRBD1 - TRBJ2-3 TRBV2
TGTGCCAGCAGCCCGGGGACACTCTCTGGAAACACCATATATTTT CASSPGTLSGNTIYF - - TRBJ1-3 TRBV7-2
TGTGCCAGCAGTTTATCGATACAGACTAACTATGGCTACACCTTC CASSLSIQTNYGYTF - - TRBJ1-2 TRBV27
TGTGCCACCAGTGAGGAGGGGTCTCTGGCAGATACGCAGTATTTT CATSEEGSLADTQYF - - TRBJ2-3 TRBV24-1
TGTGCCAGCAGTTCCCGGACAGGACCATACGAGCAGTACTTC CASSSRTGPYEQYF TRBD1 - TRBJ2-7 TRBV2
TGTGCCTGGAGTCCCGGGCCCGGTGGACATTATGGCTACACCTTC CAWSPGPGGHYGYTF - - TRBJ1-2 TRBV30
TGTGCCAGTAGTACGACTAGCACAGAGACCCAGTACTTC CASSTTSTETQYF TRBD2 - TRBJ2-5 TRBV19
TGTGCCAGCAGCGTCGGACAGGGAAGGAACACTGAAGCTTTCTTT CASSVGQGRNTEAFF TRBD1 once TRBJ1-1 TRBV2
TGTGCCAGCGGGGAGGCGTCTACCTACGAGCAGTACTTC CASGEASTYEQYF - - TRBJ2-7 TRBV6-5
TGCGCCAGCAGCTTGGATCCAGGGGTGACTGAAGCTTTCTTT CASSLDPGVTEAFF - - TRBJ1-1 TRBV5-1
TGTGCCAGCAGCTCTAGCGGGAGCGCAGATACGCAGTATTTT CASSSSGSADTQYF TRBD2 - TRBJ2-3 TRBV7-9
TGCGCCAGCAGCTCAGGTCTTACCAGCCAAGAGACCCAGTACTTC CASSSGLTSQETQYF - - TRBJ2-5 TRBV4-1
TGTGCCAGTAGTCCTCCCGGGACAGGGGGCCCACCCACTGAAGCTTTCTTT CASSPPGTGGPPTEAFF TRBD1 - TRBJ1-1 TRBV19
TGCGCCAGCAGCTTGGAAGGGGGAAACACTGAAGCTTTCTTT CASSLEGGNTEAFF - - TRBJ1-1 TRBV5-1
TGTGCCAGCAGTGAAGCCAGCGGGAGAAGTCGTGAGCAGTACTTC CASSEASGRSREQYF TRBD2 - TRBJ2-7 TRBV6-1
TGTGCCAGCACCCTAGGGACTAGCGGGCGGGATGAGCAGTACTTC CASTLGTSGRDEQYF TRBD2 - TRBJ2-7 TRBV6-5
TGTGCCAGCAACGGGGGTCCGGACAGGGGGAAAGAGACCCAGTACTTC CASNGGPDRGKETQYF TRBD1 - TRBJ2-5 TRBV7-2
TGTGCCAGCAGCTTAGCCGCGATATTAGAAGAGACCCAGTACTTC CASSLAAILEETQYF - - TRBJ2-5 TRBV7-9
TGTGCCAGCAGCCCCGGACAGGCAAAATCCGAAGCTTTCTTT CASSPGQAKSEAFF TRBD1 - TRBJ1-1 TRBV6-5
TGTGCCAGTAGTATAGAGAGTTTGAATTCACCCCTCCACTTT CASSIESLNSPLHF - once TRBJ1-6 TRBV19
TGCGCCAGCAGCGAGAGGGTGCGGGAGACCCAGTACTTC CASSERVRETQYF - - TRBJ2-5 TRBV5-1
TGTGCCAGCAGCCTCCCGGGACTAGCGGGTAAGGAGCAGTACTTC CASSLPGLAGKEQYF TRBD2 - TRBJ2-7 TRBV7-2
TGCGCCAGCAGCTTGGGGTGGCTAGCGGGGGCGAACACCGGGGAGCTGTTTTTT CASSLGWLAGANTGELFF TRBD2 - TRBJ2-2 TRBV5-1
TGTGCCAGCAGTGAGGCCCCAGGGAGGGAAAAACTGTTTTTT CASSEAPGREKLFF - once TRBJ1-4 TRBV2
TGTGCCAGCAGCCCACTATTGACGGGCTACACCTTC CASSPLLTGYTF - - TRBJ1-2 TRBV28
TGCGCCAGCAGCCTTGAAAGCGGGAGTTATGAGCAGTTCTTC CASSLESGSYEQFF TRBD2 - TRBJ2-1 TRBV4-3
TGTGCCAGCAGTTTATCGAAGCTCAATGAGCAGTTCTTC CASSLSKLNEQFF - few TRBJ2-1 TRBV27
TGCAGTGCTAGTGGACTAGCGGGCAGGGAGACCCAGTACTTC CSASGLAGRETQYF TRBD2 - TRBJ2-5 TRBV20-1
TGTGCCAGCAGCTTTTCAGGGACCTACAATGAGCAGTTCTTC CASSFSGTYNEQFF - - TRBJ2-1 TRBV7-9
TGTGCCAGCAGCTTAGGAGGGGGCGGGAGGGCATATAATGAGCAGTTCTTC CASSLGGGGRAYNEQFF TRBD2 - TRBJ2-1 TRBV7-6
TGTGCCAGAAGATACGCCCTTCGCGCGCGGGAGGACTCCTACGAGCAGTACTTC CARRYALRAREDSYEQYF - - TRBJ2-7 TRBV7-5
TGTGCCGCCTGGGGGGGGGCGCCGGTTTCACCCCTCCACTTT CAAWGGAPVSPLHF - - TRBJ1-6 TRBV9
TGTGCCAGCAGCCCCGACAGGGGGGATGAAAAACTGTTTTTT CASSPDRGDEKLFF TRBD1 - TRBJ1-4 TRBV7-9
TGTGCCAGCTCATCATACAGGGACGGGGAGCTGTTTTTT CASSSYRDGELFF - - TRBJ2-2 TRBV18
TGTGCCAGCAGCTTAGGGCAGGCCCTCACCTACGAGCAGTACTTC CASSLGQALTYEQYF - - TRBJ2-7 TRBV7-2
TGCGCCAGCAGTGGGGGGGGAACCTACGAGCAGTACTTC CASSGGGTYEQYF TRBD2 - TRBJ2-7 TRBV10-1
TGTGCCAGCAGCCCAGGCCTAAACAATGAAAAACTGTTTTTT CASSPGLNNEKLFF - - TRBJ1-4 TRBV7-9
TGTGCCAGCAGTGGCGACAGGGCTGGGGCCAACGTCCTGACTTTC CASSGDRAGANVLTF TRBD1 - TRBJ2-6 TRBV11-3
TGTGCCAGCAGCTTAGGCCGCCCTACGGCGCAGTATTTT CASSLGRPTAQYF - - TRBJ2-3 TRBV7-2
TGCAGTGCAGCCCTTTGGAATGAGCAGTTCTTC CSAALWNEQFF - - TRBJ2-1 TRBV20-1
TGTGCCAGCTCACCTGGGACAGAGATCACCGGGGAGCTGTTTTTT CASSPGTEITGELFF TRBD1 - TRBJ2-2 TRBV18
TGTGCCAGCGCAATGGTGCGGGGGCAAAAAGATACGCAGTATTTT CASAMVRGQKDTQYF - few TRBJ2-3 TRBV7-2
TGTGCCAGCAGTGACTCTGGACAGAGCTCCTACGAGCAGTACTTC CASSDSGQSSYEQYF - - TRBJ2-7 TRBV2
TGTGCCAGCAGCCTCGCCTTAGCGGGACCCCAGTACTTC CASSLALAGPQYF TRBD2 - TRBJ2-5 TRBV5-6
TGTGCAAGTCCCCTCCTCCGGCTAGCGGTAGAGACCCAGTACTTC CASPLLRLAVETQYF - - TRBJ2-5 TRBV12-2
TGTGCCAGTAGTATAGATGGCGGTCCGACCCAGTACTTC CASSIDGGPTQYF - - TRBJ2-5 TRBV19
TGCGCCAGCAGCCAAGACGCCAGTAGCTACACCTTC CASSQDASSYTF - few TRBJ1-2 TRBV4-1
TGTGCCAGCAGCTTAGTTGCCCGCGCGGAGCAGTACTTC CASSLVARAEQYF - - TRBJ2-7 TRBV7-8
TGTGCCAGTACCCAAACCGCAGGGGTTTCAGGAAACACCATATATTTT CASTQTAGVSGNTIYF - - TRBJ1-3 TRBV19
TGTGCCAGCAGCCCCCGGGACAGGGCCAACTATGGCTACACCTTC CASSPRDRANYGYTF TRBD1 once TRBJ1-2 TRBV3-1/TRBV3-2